Below, 13 T cell receptor beta chains from the same sample are listed, as sequenced in a study of chemoradiotherapy in HPV16-positive cancers. Data came from immunoSEQ multiplex PCR; TCRdb stores just in-frame clones and leaves some out. The table shows about 32,000 clones, with around three quarters occurring only once. The material sequenced was blood, taken from a patient who underwent chemoradiotherapy. These receptors came from a human donor with HPV-associated anogenital cancer.

This sequence joins TRBV6-1 and TRBJ2-7; unclear D gene. The germline CDR1 and CDR2 sequences are MNHNS and SASEGT. The CDR3 is 10 amino acids. The V and J ends lost 6 bases and 3 bases respectively, with 3 bases between them. Here the CDR3 reads CASRYYEQYF. The DNA of the CDR3 is TGTGCCAGCAGGTACTACGAGCAGTACTTC.

This clone appeared a single time. V usage is TRBV9 and J usage is TRBJ1-6; possible D gene TRBD1, 6 bases. Germline assignment: CDR1 SGDLS and CDR2 YYNGEE. The CDR3 contains 15 residues. Trimming removed 3 bases from V and 2 bases from J, with 9 bases in between. The CDR3 DNA is TGTGCCAGCAGCGAAAGACAGGCCTATAATTCACCCCTCCACTTT. Residues: CASSERQAYNSPLHF.

This clone was picked up a small number of times. The chain carries TRBV7-2 and TRBJ1-5, with D uncertain. The V gene's germline CDR1 is SGHTA and CDR2 FQGNSA. The CDR3 is 13 amino acids. Trimming left V 2 bases short and J 6 bases short, with 8 bases between. CDR3 protein: CASSLRFTQPQHF. CDR3 nucleotide sequence: TGTGCCAGCAGCTTAAGGTTTACTCAGCCCCAGCATTTT.

The rearrangement uses TRBV7-2 and TRBJ2-4; 14 nucleotides line up with TRBD2. Germline V lookup: CDR1 SGHTA, CDR2 FQGNSA. V shed 3 bases and J 7 bases; nucleotides not matched to a gene: 5. The CDR3 runs to 16 residues. CDR3: CASSLTSGGAGNIQYF. Here the CDR3 DNA reads TGTGCCAGCAGCTTGACTAGCGGGGGGGCGGGGAACATTCAGTACTTC.

This clone has just a few counts. The V call is TRBV2, the J call TRBJ2-3; 7 bases match TRBD1. Germline CDR1 SNHLY, CDR2 FYNNEI. J lost 2 bases, V lost 9 bases, and 11 bases had no gene match. This CDR3 has 15 residues. CDR3 residues: CASLRGGAYTDTQYF. CDR3 in DNA: TGTGCCAGTCTGAGAGGGGGCGCTTACACAGATACGCAGTATTTT.

This clone was counted between two and nine times. V is TRBV19 and J is TRBJ1-2; no clear D gene. The CDR3 has 14 residues. V gave up 6 bases and J gave up 6 bases, with 17 bases separating them. Germline lookup yields CDR1 LNHDA and CDR2 SQIVND (reference sequence). The CDR3 region has the DNA TGTGCCAGTAGCCCTTACGGGAGCCTGAATGGCTACACCTTC. Translating gives CASSPYGSLNGYTF.

This clone was detected once. This chain joins TRBV7-2 and TRBJ1-1, with 12 bases aligning to TRBD1. V was clipped by 5 bases and J by 4 bases; unmatched bases: 5. CDR1 is SGHTA and CDR2 is FQGNSA in the germline V gene. The CDR3 extends over 15 amino acids. The CDR3 coding sequence is TGTGCCAGCAGCGGGACAGGGGGCGTGAGCACTGAAGCTTTCTTT. Amino acids: CASSGTGGVSTEAFF.

The chain carries TRBV19 and TRBJ2-3, with D unresolved. Trimming took off 2 bases at V and 3 bases at J, with 6 bases between the two ends. The V gene's germline CDR1 is LNHDA and CDR2 SQIVND (reference sequence). The CDR3 extends over 13 amino acids. CDR3 loop: CASSITKTDTQYF. The CDR3 DNA follows: TGTGCCAGTAGTATAACTAAAACAGATACGCAGTATTTT. The full variable domain, rest sourced from reference TRBV19 and TRBJ2-3, is DGGITQSPKYLFRKEGQNVTLSCEQNLNHDAMYWYRQDPGQGLRLIYYSQIVNDFQKGDIAEGYSVSREKKESFPLTVTSAQKNPTAFYLCASSITKTDTQYFGPGTRLTVL.

The genes are TRBV5-1 and TRBJ1-5; perhaps TRBD1 as D (6 bases). The CDR3 runs 13 residues. V lost 2 bases and J 7 bases, leaving 10 bases between the germline ends. CDR1 is SGHRS, CDR2 YFSETQ, per germline. This chain's CDR3 is CASSLAGGQPQHF. For the CDR3, the DNA is TGCGCCAGCAGCTTAGCCGGGGGCCAGCCCCAGCATTTT.

The rearrangement joins TRBV6-6 to TRBJ2-7; no firm D call. Trimming removed 4 bases from V and 0 bases from J, with 7 bases in between. The CDR3 runs to 13 residues. Germline lookup yields CDR1 MNHNY and CDR2 SVGAGI (reference sequence). The CDR3, as DNA: TGTGCCAGCAGTTCCAAAAGCTCCTACGAGCAGTACTTC. As protein: CASSSKSSYEQYF.

The chain uses TRBV5-1 and TRBJ2-2; possible D gene TRBD1, 5 bases. V was shortened by 2 bases and J by 4 bases, with 12 bases between the two germline ends. This CDR3 has 15 residues. Germline CDR1 is SGHRS and CDR2 is YFSETQ. The CDR3 DNA reads TGCGCCAGCAGCTTAATCAGGGCTGGCACCGGGGAGCTGTTTTTT. Its protein is CASSLIRAGTGELFF.

The chain employs TRBV18 and TRBJ2-7; D uncertain. Trimming shortened V by 4 bases and J by 4 bases, and 8 bases separated the two germline ends. This CDR3 is 12 amino acids long. The V gene's germline CDR1 is KGHSH and CDR2 LQKENI. CDR3: CASSLGNYEQYF. The CDR3 DNA reads TGTGCCAGCTCACTCGGTAATTACGAGCAGTACTTC.

This chain joins TRBV5-8 and TRBJ2-1, with 9 bases that match TRBD1. CDR1 SGHTS and CDR2 YDEGEE come from the germline V gene. The J segment lost 6 bases and the V segment lost 3 bases, leaving 10 bases of the junction unmatched. CDR3 size: 16 residues. The CDR3 DNA is TGTGCCAGCAGCTCTAATACAGGGGGCTTTCCCAATGAGCAGTTCTTC. It encodes CASSSNTGGFPNEQFF. Filled out from reference TRBV5-8 and TRBJ2-1, the complete variable domain reads EAGVTQSPTHLIKTRGQQATLRCSPISGHTSVYWYQQALGLGLQFLLWYDEGEERNRGNFPPRFSGRQFPNYSSELNVNALELEDSALYLCASSSNTGGFPNEQFFGPGTRLTVL.